This T cell receptor beta chain was captured in a study of STAT5B mutations in CD4+ large granular lymphocyte leukemia. Study as a whole: Among healthy controls, a particular HLA allele went with more CDR3 'QG' motifs. Whole-study results and caveats: No patients shared main leukemic clonotypes, though 25% to 30% appeared at low frequency elsewhere. Compared with healthy controls (2/35), patient top clones favored TRBV06 (8/27).

Sequencing was performed with immunoSEQ multiplex PCR; in TCRdb, only in-frame clones are kept and a portion is missing. This table has around 38,000 clones, roughly 85% appearing once. The CDR3 length is 14 residues. V lost 4 bases, J lost 8 bases, and 8 bases stayed unmatched. Germline V CDR1 and CDR2: SGHRS, YFSETQ. A note on this clone: The antigen remains unidentified.

The sample taken for sequencing was CD4+ T cells from blood buffy coats. The V call is TRBV5-1, the J call TRBJ1-4; 7 bases line up with TRBD1. The clonotype was recovered from a human donor in good health. CDR3 protein: CASSHRGVEEKLFF. DNA of the CDR3: TGCGCCAGCAGCCACAGGGGTGTGGAAGAAAAACTGTTTTTT.